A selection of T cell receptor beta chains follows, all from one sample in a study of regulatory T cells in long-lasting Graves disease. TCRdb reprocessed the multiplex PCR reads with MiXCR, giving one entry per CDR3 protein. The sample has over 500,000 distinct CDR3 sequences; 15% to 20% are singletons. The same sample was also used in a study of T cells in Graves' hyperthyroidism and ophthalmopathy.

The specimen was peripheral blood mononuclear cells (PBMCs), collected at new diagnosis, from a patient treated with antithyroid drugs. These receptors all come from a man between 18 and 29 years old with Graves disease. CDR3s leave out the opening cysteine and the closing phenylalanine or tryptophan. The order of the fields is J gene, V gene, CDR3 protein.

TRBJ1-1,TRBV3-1,ASSPITGVSTEAF
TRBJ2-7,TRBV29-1,SVETPGQGGY
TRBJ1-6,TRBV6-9,ASSDRAGGNSPLH
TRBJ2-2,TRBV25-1,ASSEVAGELF
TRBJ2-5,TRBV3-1,ASSQDRTTQY
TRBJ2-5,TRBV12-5,ASGPGGGEETQY
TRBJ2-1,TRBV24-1,ATAPGLAGGLASYNEQF
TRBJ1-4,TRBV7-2,ASSKDRIDPNGEKLF
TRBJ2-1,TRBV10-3,AISEGGGYNEQF
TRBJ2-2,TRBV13,ASSSRTILAGELF
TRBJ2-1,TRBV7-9,ASSSSYEQF
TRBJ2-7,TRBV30,AWSANNRDEQY